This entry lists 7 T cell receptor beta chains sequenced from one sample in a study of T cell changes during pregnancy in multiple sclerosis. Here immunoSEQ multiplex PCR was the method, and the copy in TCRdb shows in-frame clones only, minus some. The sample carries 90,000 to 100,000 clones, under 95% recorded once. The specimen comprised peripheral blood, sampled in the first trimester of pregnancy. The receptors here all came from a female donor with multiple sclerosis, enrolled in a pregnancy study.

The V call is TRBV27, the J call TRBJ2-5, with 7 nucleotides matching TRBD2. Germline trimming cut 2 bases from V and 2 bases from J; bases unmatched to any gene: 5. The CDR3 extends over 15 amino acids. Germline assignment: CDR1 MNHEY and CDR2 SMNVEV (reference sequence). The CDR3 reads CASSLGRAGQETQYF. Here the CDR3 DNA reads TGTGCCAGCAGTTTAGGGAGGGCGGGACAAGAGACCCAGTACTTC.

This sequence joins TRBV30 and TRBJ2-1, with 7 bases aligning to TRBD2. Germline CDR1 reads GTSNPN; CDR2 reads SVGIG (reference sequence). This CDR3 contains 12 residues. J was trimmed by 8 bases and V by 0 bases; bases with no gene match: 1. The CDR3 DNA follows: TGTGCCTGGAGTGTACGGGGGGATGAGCAGTTCTTC. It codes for CAWSVRGDEQFF.

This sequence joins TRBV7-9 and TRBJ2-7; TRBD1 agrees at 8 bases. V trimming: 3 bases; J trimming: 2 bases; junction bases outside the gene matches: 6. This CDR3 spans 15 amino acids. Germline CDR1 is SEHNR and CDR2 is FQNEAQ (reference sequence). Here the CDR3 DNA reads TGTGCCAGCAGCTTTGGGGACAGGTTTCCCTACGAGCAGTACTTC. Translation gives CASSFGDRFPYEQYF.

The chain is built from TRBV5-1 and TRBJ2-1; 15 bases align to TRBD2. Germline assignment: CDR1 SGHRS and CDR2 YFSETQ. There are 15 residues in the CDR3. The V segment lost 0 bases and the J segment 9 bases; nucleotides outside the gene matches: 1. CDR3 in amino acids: CASSLGTSGRAEQFF. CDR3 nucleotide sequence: TGCGCCAGCAGCTTGGGGACTAGCGGGAGGGCTGAGCAGTTCTTC.

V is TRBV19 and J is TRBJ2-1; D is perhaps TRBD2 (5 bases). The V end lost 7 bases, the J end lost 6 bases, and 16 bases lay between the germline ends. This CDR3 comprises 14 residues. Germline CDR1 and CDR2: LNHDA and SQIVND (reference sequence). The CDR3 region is CASTPLISVNEQFF. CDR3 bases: TGTGCCAGTACTCCCTTGATTAGCGTCAATGAGCAGTTCTTC.

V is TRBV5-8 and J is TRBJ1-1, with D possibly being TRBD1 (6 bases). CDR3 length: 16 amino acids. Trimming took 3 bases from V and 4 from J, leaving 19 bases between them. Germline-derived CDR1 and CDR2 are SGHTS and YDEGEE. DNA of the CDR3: TGTGCCAGCAGCTGGGGCACTAGGGGGGGGAGCACTGAAGCTTTCTTT. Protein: CASSWGTRGGSTEAFF.

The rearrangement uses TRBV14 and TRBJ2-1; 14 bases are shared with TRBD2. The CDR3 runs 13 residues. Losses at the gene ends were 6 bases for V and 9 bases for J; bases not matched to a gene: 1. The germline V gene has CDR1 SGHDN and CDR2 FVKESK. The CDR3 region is CASRGTSGSEQFF. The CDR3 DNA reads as TGTGCCAGCAGGGGGACTAGCGGGAGTGAGCAGTTCTTC.